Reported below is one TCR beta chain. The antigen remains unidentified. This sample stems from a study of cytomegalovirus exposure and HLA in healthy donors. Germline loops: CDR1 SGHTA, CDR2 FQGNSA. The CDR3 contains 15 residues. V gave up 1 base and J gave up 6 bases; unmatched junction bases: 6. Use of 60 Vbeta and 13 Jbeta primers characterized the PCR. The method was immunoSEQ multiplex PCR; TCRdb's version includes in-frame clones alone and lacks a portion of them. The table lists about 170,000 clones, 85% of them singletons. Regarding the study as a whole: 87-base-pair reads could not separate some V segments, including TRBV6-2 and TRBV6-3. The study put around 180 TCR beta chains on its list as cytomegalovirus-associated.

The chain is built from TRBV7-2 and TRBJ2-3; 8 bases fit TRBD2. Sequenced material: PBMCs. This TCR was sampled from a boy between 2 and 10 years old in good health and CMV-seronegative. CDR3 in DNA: TGTGCCAGCAGCTTAGGAGCGGGAGCGGGTGATACGCAGTATTTT. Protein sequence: CASSLGAGAGDTQYF.